This T cell receptor (beta chain) was sequenced during a study of T cell changes during pregnancy in multiple sclerosis. Generated by immunoSEQ multiplex PCR, the TCRdb table keeps only in-frame clones and is missing some. The sample has tens of thousands of clones; 80% to 95% are singletons. J gave up 5 bases and V 11 bases, and 11 bases lay outside the gene matches. The CDR3 extends over 13 amino acids. Germline V lookup: CDR1 SGHVS, CDR2 FQNEAQ. The TCR sequence derives from a female donor in good health, enrolled as a control in a pregnancy study. The source material was CD4+ T cells from peripheral blood mononuclear cells, sampled in the second trimester of pregnancy. The rearrangement joins TRBV7-8 to TRBJ2-5; 7 bases map to TRBD1. The CDR3 reads CACSTGIHETQYF. In nucleotides, the CDR3 is TGTGCCTGTTCGACAGGGATTCACGAGACCCAGTACTTC. The whole variable domain, filled in from reference TRBV7-8 and TRBJ2-5, reads GAGVSQSPRYKVAKRGQDVALRCDPISGHVSLFWYQQALGQGPEFLTYFQNEAQLDKSGLPSDRFFAERPEGSVSTLKIQRTQQEDSAVYLCACSTGIHETQYFGPGTRLLVL.